Sequencing of this T cell receptor beta chain was carried out in a study of OX40 agonist ivuxolimab in advanced cancers. There are 13 residues in the CDR3. Trimming took off 5 bases at V and 5 bases at J, with 12 bases between the two ends. The V gene's germline CDR1 is MDHEN and CDR2 SYDVKM. Remarks on this clone: Its antigen is unidentified.

Overall study results and limits: What antigens the expanded peripheral T cells recognized was never established.

Using immunoSEQ multiplex PCR, the repertoire was profiled, and TCRdb retains in-frame clones only, with some absent. This table holds 70,000 to 95,000 clones, 90% found once. The gene calls are TRBV28 and TRBJ1-1; D is ambiguous. The clonotype originates from an adult with an advanced solid tumor such as melanoma, head and neck, liver or kidney cancer. The material sequenced was CD4+ or CD8+ T cells sorted from blood, taken in a trial of the OX40 agonist ivuxolimab. CDR3 nucleotide sequence: TGTGCCAGCAGTCGGGCCCTTGGGACTGAAGCTTTCTTT. Translation gives CASSRALGTEAFF.